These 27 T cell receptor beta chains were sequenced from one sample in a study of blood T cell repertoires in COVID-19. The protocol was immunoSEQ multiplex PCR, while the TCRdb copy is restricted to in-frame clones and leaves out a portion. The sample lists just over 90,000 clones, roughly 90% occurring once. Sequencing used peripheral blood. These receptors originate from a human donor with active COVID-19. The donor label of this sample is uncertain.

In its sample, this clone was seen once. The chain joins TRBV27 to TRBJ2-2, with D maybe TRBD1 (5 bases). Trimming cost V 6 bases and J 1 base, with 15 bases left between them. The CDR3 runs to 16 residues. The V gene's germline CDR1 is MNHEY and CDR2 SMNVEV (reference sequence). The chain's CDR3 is CASRLQPQGNTGELFF. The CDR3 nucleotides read TGTGCCAGCAGACTTCAACCTCAGGGGAACACCGGGGAGCTGTTTTTT.

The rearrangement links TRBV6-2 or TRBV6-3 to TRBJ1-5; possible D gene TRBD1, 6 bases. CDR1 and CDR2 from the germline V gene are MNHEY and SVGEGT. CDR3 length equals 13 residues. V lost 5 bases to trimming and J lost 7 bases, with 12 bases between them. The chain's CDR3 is CASSAQGLQPQHF. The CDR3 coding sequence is TGTGCCAGCAGTGCACAGGGTTTGCAGCCCCAGCATTTT.

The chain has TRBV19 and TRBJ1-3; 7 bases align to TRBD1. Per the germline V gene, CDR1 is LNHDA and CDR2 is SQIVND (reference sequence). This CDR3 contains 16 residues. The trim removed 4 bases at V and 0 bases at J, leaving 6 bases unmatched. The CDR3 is CASSKTGRVSGNTIYF. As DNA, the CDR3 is TGTGCCAGTAGTAAGACAGGGAGAGTCTCTGGAAACACCATATATTTT.

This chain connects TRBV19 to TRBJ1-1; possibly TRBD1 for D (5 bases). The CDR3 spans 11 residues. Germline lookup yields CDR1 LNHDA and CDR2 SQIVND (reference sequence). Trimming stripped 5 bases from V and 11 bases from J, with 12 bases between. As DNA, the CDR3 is TGTGCCAGTAGTGCCAGGGTAGCCGCTTTCTTT. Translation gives CASSARVAAFF.

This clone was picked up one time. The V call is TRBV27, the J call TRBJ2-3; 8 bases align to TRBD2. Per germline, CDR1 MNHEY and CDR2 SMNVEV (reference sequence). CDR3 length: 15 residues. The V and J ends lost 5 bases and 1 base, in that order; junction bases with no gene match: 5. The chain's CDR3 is CASSAGLARTDTQYF. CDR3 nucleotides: TGTGCCAGCAGTGCCGGACTAGCCCGCACAGATACGCAGTATTTT.

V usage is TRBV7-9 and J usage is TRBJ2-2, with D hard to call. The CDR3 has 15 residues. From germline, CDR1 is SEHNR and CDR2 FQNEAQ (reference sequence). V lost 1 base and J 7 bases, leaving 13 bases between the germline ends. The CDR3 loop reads CASSLGTRVLGELFF. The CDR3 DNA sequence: TGTGCCAGCAGCTTAGGCACACGGGTTCTCGGGGAGCTGTTTTTT. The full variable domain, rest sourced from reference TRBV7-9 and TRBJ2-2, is DTGVSQNPRHKITKRGQNVTFRCDPISEHNRLYWYRQTLGQGPEFLTYFQNEAQLEKSRLLSDRFSAERPKGSFSTLEIQRTEQGDSAMYLCASSLGTRVLGELFFGEGSRLTVL.

The CDR3 region is CASRQQGKETQYF. CDR3 nucleotides: TGTGCCAGCAGACAACAGGGAAAAGAGACCCAGTACTTC. V usage is TRBV6-5 and J usage is TRBJ2-5, with D maybe TRBD1 (6 bases). This CDR3 is built from 13 residues. Between the trimmed V and J ends, which lost 6 bases and 3 bases, there was a span of 11 bases. From germline, CDR1 is MNHEY and CDR2 SVGAGI.

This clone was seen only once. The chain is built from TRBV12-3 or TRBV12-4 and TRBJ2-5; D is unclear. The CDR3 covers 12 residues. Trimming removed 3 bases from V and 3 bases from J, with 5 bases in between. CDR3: CASSLAEETQYF. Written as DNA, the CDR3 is TGTGCCAGCAGTTTGGCCGAAGAGACCCAGTACTTC.

The CDR3: CASSLRGATDTQYF. As DNA, the CDR3 is TGTGCCAGCAGTCTCCGGGGGGCCACAGATACGCAGTATTTT. The V and J genes are TRBV6-5 and TRBJ2-3; D perhaps matches TRBD2 (7 bases). V gave up 5 bases and J gave up 2 bases, with 11 bases separating them. Per the germline V gene, CDR1 is MNHEY and CDR2 is SVGAGI. This CDR3 contains 14 residues.

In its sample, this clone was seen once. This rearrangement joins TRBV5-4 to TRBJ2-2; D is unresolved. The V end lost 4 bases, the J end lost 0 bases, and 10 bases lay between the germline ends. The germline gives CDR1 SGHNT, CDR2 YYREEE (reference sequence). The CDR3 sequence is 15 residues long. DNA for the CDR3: TGTGCCAGCAGCCCTGGGCAGTCGAACACCGGGGAGCTGTTTTTT. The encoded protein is CASSPGQSNTGELFF. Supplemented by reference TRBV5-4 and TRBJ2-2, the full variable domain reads ETGVTQSPTHLIKTRGQQVTLRCSSQSGHNTVSWYQQALGQGPQFIFQYYREEENGRGNFPPRFSGLQFPNYSSELNVNALELDDSALYLCASSPGQSNTGELFFGEGSRLTVL.

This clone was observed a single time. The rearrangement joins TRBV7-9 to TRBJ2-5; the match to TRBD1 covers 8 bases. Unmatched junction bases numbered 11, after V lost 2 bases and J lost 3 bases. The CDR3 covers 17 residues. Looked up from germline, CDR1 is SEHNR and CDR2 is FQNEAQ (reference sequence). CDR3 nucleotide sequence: TGTGCCAGCAGCTTAAGTGGACAGGGCAACCTTAAAGAGACCCAGTACTTC. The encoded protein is CASSLSGQGNLKETQYF.

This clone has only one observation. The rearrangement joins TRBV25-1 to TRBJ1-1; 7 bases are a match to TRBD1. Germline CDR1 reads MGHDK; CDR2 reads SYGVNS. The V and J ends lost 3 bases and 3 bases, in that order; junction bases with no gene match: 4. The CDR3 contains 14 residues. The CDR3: CASSETGRYTEAFF. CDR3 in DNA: TGTGCCAGCAGTGAGACAGGGAGGTACACTGAAGCTTTCTTT.

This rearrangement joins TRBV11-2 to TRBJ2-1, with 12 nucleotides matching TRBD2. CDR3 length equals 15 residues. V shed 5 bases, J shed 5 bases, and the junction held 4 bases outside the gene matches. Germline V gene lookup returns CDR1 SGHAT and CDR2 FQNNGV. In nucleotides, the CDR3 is TGTGCCAGCAGCGTAACTAGCGGGGGGAACAATGAGCAGTTCTTC. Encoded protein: CASSVTSGGNNEQFF.

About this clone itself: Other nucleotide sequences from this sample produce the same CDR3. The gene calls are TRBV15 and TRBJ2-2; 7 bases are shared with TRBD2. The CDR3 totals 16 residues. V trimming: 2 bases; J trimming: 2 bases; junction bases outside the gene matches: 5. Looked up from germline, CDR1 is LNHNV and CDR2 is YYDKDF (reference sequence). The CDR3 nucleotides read TGTGCCACCAGCAGAAACCGGGGACTAAACACCGGGGAGCTGTTTTTT. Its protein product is CATSRNRGLNTGELFF.

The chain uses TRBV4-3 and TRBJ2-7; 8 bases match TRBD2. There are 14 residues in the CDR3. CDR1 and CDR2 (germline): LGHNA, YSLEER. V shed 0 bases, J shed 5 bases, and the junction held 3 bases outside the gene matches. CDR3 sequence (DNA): TGCGCCAGCAGCCAAGATCCGGGGGGGGACGAGCAGTACTTC. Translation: CASSQDPGGDEQYF.

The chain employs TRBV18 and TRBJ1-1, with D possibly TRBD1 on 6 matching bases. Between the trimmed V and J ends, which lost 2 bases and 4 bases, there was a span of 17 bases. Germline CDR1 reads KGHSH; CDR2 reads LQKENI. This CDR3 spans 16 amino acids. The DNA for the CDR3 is TGTGCCAGCTCACCAATAAGTGGGGGCGTGGGCACTGAAGCTTTCTTT. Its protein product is CASSPISGGVGTEAFF.

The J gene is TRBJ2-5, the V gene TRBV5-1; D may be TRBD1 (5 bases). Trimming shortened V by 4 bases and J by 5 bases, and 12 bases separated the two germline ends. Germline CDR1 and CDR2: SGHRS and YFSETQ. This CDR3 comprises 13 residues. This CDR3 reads CASSTLGAETQYF. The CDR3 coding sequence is TGCGCCAGCAGCACCCTAGGGGCCGAGACCCAGTACTTC.

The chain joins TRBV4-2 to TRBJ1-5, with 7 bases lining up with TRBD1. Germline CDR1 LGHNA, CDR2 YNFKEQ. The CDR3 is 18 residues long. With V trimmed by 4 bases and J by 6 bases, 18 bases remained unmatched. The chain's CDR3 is CASSPRRVTGVNGQPQHF. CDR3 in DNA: TGTGCCAGCAGCCCCAGAAGGGTAACAGGGGTTAACGGTCAGCCCCAGCATTTT.

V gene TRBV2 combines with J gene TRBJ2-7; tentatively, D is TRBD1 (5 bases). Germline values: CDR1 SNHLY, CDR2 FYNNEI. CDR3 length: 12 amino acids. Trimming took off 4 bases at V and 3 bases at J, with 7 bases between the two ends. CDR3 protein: CASSGDSYEQYF. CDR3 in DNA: TGTGCCAGCAGTGGAGACAGCTACGAGCAGTACTTC.

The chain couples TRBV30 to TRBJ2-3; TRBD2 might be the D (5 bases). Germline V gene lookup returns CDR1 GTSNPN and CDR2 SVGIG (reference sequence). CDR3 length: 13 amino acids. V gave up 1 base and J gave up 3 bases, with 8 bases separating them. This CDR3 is CAWSGAATDTQYF. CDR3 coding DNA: TGTGCCTGGAGTGGAGCGGCTACAGATACGCAGTATTTT.

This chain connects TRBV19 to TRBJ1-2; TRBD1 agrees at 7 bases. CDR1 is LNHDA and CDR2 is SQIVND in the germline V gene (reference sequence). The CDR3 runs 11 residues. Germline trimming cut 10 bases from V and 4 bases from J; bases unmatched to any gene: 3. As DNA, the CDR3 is TGTGCCACAACAGGGGTCTATGGCTACACCTTC. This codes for CATTGVYGYTF.

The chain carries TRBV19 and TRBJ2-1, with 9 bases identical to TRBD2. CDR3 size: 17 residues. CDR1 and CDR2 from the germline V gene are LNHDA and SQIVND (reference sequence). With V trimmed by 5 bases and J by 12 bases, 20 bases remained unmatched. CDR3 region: CASSPNLLSGGRSLQFF. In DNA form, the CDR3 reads TGTGCCAGTAGTCCGAACCTCTTGAGCGGGGGGAGGTCTTTGCAGTTCTTC.

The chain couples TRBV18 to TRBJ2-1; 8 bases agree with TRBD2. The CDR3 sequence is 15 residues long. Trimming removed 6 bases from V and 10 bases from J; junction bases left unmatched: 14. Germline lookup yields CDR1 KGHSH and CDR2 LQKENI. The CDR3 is CASSPYGRGGGEQFF. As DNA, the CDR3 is TGTGCCAGCTCCCCATATGGACGGGGGGGTGGGGAGCAGTTCTTC.

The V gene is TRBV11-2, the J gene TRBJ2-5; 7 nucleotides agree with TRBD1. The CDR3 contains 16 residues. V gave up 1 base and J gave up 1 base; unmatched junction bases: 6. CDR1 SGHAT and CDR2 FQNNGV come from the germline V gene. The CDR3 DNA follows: TGTGCCAGCAGCTTAGGTTGGGACAGCCGCCAAGAGACCCAGTACTTC. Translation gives CASSLGWDSRQETQYF.

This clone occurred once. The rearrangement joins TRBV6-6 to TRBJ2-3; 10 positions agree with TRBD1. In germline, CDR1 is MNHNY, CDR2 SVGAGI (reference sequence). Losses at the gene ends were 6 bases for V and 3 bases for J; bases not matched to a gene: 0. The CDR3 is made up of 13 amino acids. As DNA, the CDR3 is TGTGCCAGCAGGGGACAGGGGACAGATACGCAGTATTTT. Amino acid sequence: CASRGQGTDTQYF.

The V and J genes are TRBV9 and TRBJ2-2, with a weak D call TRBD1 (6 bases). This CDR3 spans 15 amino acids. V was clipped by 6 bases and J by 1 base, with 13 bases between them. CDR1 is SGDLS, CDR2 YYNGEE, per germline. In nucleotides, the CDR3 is TGTGCCAGCAAGGGGCAGGGGAGGAACACCGGGGAGCTGTTTTTT. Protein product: CASKGQGRNTGELFF.

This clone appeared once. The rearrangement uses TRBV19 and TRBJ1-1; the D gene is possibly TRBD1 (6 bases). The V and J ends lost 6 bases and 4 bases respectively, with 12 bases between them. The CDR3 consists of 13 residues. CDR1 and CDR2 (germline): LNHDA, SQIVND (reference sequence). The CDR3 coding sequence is TGTGCCAGTAGATACAGGGTTTCCACTGAAGCTTTCTTT. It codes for CASRYRVSTEAFF.